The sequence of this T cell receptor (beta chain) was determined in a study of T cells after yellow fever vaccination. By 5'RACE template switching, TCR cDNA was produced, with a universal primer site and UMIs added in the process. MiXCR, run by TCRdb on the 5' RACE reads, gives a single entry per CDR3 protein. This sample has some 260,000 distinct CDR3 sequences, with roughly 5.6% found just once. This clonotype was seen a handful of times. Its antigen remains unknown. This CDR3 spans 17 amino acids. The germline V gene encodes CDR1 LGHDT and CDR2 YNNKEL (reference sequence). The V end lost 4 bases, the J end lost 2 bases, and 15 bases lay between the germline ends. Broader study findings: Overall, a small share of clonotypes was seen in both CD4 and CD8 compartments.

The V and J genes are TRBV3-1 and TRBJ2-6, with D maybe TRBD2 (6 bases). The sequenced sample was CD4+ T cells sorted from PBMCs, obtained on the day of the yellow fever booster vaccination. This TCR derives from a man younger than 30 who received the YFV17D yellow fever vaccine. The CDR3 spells CASSPPAGLPGANVLTF. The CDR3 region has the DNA TGTGCCAGCAGCCCCCCCGCGGGACTCCCTGGGGCCAACGTCCTGACTTTC.